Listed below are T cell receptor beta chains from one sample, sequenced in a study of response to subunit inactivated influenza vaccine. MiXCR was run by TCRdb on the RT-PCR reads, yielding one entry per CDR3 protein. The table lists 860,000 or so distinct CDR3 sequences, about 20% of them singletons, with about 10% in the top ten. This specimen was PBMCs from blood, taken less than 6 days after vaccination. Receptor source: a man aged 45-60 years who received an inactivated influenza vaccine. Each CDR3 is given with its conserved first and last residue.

CDR3 protein: CAISDSGLAADTQYF
J gene: TRBJ2-3
V gene: TRBV10-3

CDR3 protein: CATSREDGSYEQYF
J gene: TRBJ2-7
V gene: TRBV15

CDR3 protein: CASSPAMGLAGGQQFF
J gene: TRBJ2-1
V gene: TRBV11-3

CDR3 protein: CAWSFQGATTEQFF
J gene: TRBJ2-1
V gene: TRBV30

CDR3 protein: CAGNRASTDTQYF
J gene: TRBJ2-3
V gene: TRBV6-6

CDR3 protein: CASSPTRTSGDLGEQFF
J gene: TRBJ2-1
V gene: TRBV3-1

CDR3 protein: CASRPDRGQETQYF
J gene: TRBJ2-5
V gene: TRBV2

CDR3 protein: CASSNGKRGADTQYF
J gene: TRBJ2-3
V gene: TRBV21-1

CDR3 protein: CSARGTGRSYGYTF
J gene: TRBJ1-2
V gene: TRBV20-1

CDR3 protein: CSPTSSSYNEQFF
J gene: TRBJ2-1
V gene: TRBV20-1

CDR3 protein: CASSQVAGDDTGELFF
J gene: TRBJ2-2
V gene: TRBV5-1

CDR3 protein: CASSPRWDSYEQYF
J gene: TRBJ2-7
V gene: TRBV7-8

CDR3 protein: CASSPAWDTQYF
J gene: TRBJ2-3
V gene: TRBV19

CDR3 protein: CASSYEASGTGELFF
J gene: TRBJ2-2
V gene: TRBV6-5

CDR3 protein: CASSAGTGEPSSYNEQFF
J gene: TRBJ2-1
V gene: TRBV18

CDR3 protein: CASTEQGSGYTF
J gene: TRBJ1-2
V gene: TRBV6-6

CDR3 protein: CSAPGREGQPQHF
J gene: TRBJ1-5
V gene: TRBV20-1

CDR3 protein: CAISESGTVTGELFF
J gene: TRBJ2-2
V gene: TRBV10-3

CDR3 protein: CSARTSGSYYNEQFF
J gene: TRBJ2-1
V gene: TRBV20-1

CDR3 protein: CSAVLGVRRKTQYF
J gene: TRBJ2-5
V gene: TRBV20-1

CDR3 protein: CAWSPLSGSYNEQFF
J gene: TRBJ2-1
V gene: TRBV30

CDR3 protein: CASSFLSHSGANVLTF
J gene: TRBJ2-6
V gene: TRBV7-6

CDR3 protein: CSANDRGSYEQYF
J gene: TRBJ2-7
V gene: TRBV20-1

CDR3 protein: CSARDHPGLSGNEQFF
J gene: TRBJ2-1
V gene: TRBV20-1

CDR3 protein: CASSQGTGSYNEQFF
J gene: TRBJ2-1
V gene: TRBV25-1

CDR3 protein: CASSLNVADTQYF
J gene: TRBJ2-3
V gene: TRBV12-3/TRBV12-4

CDR3 protein: CASSSRGVIQPQHF
J gene: TRBJ1-5
V gene: TRBV6-5

CDR3 protein: CASSLQGAFTDTQYF
J gene: TRBJ2-3
V gene: TRBV27

CDR3 protein: CASKPLDGGSSYEQYF
J gene: TRBJ2-7
V gene: TRBV2

CDR3 protein: CATRLSGRISYNEQFF
J gene: TRBJ2-1
V gene: TRBV27

CDR3 protein: CASSEGQANQPQHF
J gene: TRBJ1-5
V gene: TRBV6-1

CDR3 protein: CASSPSLQRVSDEQFF
J gene: TRBJ2-1
V gene: TRBV4-2

CDR3 protein: CSALLAGASYEQYF
J gene: TRBJ2-7
V gene: TRBV20-1

CDR3 protein: CSARGSSYEQYF
J gene: TRBJ2-7
V gene: TRBV20-1

CDR3 protein: CASSFGLAGEGEQFF
J gene: TRBJ2-1
V gene: TRBV7-9

CDR3 protein: CAISGGLGTPNTEAFF
J gene: TRBJ1-1
V gene: TRBV10-3

CDR3 protein: CASSLYGREGPETQYF
J gene: TRBJ2-5
V gene: TRBV28

CDR3 protein: CSVPWTASNYGYTF
J gene: TRBJ1-2
V gene: TRBV29-1

CDR3 protein: CASSPQDIIHGYTF
J gene: TRBJ1-2
V gene: TRBV6-1

CDR3 protein: CASSPSLESSSEQFF
J gene: TRBJ2-1
V gene: TRBV5-5

CDR3 protein: CASSLGTGSSPLHF
J gene: TRBJ1-6
V gene: TRBV5-5

CDR3 protein: CSANQRLSTEAFF
J gene: TRBJ1-1
V gene: TRBV20-1